The entry that follows covers one T cell receptor beta chain sequence. Its specificity is not known. Sequenced by immunoSEQ multiplex PCR; TCRdb stores in-frame clones only, minus some. This sample carries 130,000 to 150,000 clones, 90% to 95% of them seen once, and the ten largest clones take 2.5% to 3%. The sample comes from a study of T cell responses to AZD1222 COVID-19 vaccine. The CDR3 sequence is 14 residues long. Germline CDR1 reads SQVTM; CDR2 reads ANQGSEA. V lost 5 bases to trimming and J lost 3 bases; unmatched junction nucleotides: 4. Study observations and caveats: A rise in Spike-specific TCR breadth and depth followed two AZD1222 doses. Repertoire sampling occurred only after the peak T cell response. Across spike, vaccine-associated CD4 TCRs were found, dominant at 160-218 and 743-854. The sample set comprised mostly white British donors with more females, and clonal diversity was possibly underestimated.

Source: peripheral blood, taken on day 0 of MenACWY control vaccination. The TCR was taken from an adult in good health. The gene calls are TRBV29-1 and TRBJ2-1, with TRBD2 identical over 10 bases. The CDR3 here is CSVFGLADYNEQFF. The CDR3 DNA follows: TGCAGCGTTTTCGGACTAGCGGACTACAATGAGCAGTTCTTC.